Below are 10 T cell receptor beta chains sequenced from a single sample in a study of T cell responses to AZD1222 COVID-19 vaccine. Clones were read by immunoSEQ multiplex PCR, and TCRdb kept only the in-frame ones, dropping some. This table holds 130,000 to 150,000 clones, 85% to 95% found once. The source material was peripheral blood, sampled on day 0 of AZD1222 vaccination. These receptors originate from an adult in good health.

This clone was observed a single time. The chain joins TRBV19 to TRBJ2-3, with 7 bases matching TRBD1. Looked up from germline, CDR1 is LNHDA and CDR2 is SQIVND (reference sequence). The CDR3 consists of 16 residues. J lost 0 bases, V lost 4 bases, and 7 bases had no gene match. CDR3 DNA: TGTGCCAGTAGTAAAGGGACAGTTCCTAGCACAGATACGCAGTATTTT. This sequence encodes CASSKGTVPSTDTQYF.

This chain connects TRBV6-4 to TRBJ2-1, with D possibly TRBD2 on 6 matching bases. CDR1 MRHNA and CDR2 SNTAGT come from the germline V gene. CDR3 length: 16 residues. The ends were cut back, 0 bases at V and 9 bases at J, with 18 bases in the middle. CDR3 loop: CASSDSGGTRRGEQFF. CDR3 coding DNA: TGTGCCAGCAGTGACTCGGGGGGTACCAGGCGCGGTGAGCAGTTCTTC.

This rearrangement joins TRBV20-1 to TRBJ2-7, with TRBD2 matching over 9 bases. With V trimmed by 3 bases and J by 3 bases, 9 bases remained unmatched. This CDR3 is 15 amino acids long. Germline CDR1 and CDR2: DFQATT and SNEGSKA (reference sequence). CDR3: CSASLAGDVFYEQYF. CDR3 sequence (DNA): TGCAGTGCTAGTTTAGCGGGGGACGTCTTCTACGAGCAGTACTTC.

V and J are TRBV6-5 and TRBJ2-1; 7 bases line up with TRBD1. J was trimmed by 4 bases and V by 8 bases; bases with no gene match: 5. Germline-derived CDR1 and CDR2 are MNHEY and SVGAGI. CDR3 length: 13 residues. The CDR3 protein is CASRQGLYNEQFF. CDR3 bases: TGTGCCAGCCGACAGGGCCTATACAATGAGCAGTTCTTC.

The chain is built from TRBV9 and TRBJ2-1, with 7 bases lining up with TRBD2. V lost 4 bases to trimming and J lost 7 bases; unmatched junction nucleotides: 11. Germline values: CDR1 SGDLS, CDR2 YYNGEE. CDR3 length equals 15 residues. CDR3 nucleotides: TGTGCCAGCAGCCTCGAAATGGGAGGGAGAAATGAGCAGTTCTTC. Translation: CASSLEMGGRNEQFF.

This clone appeared a single time. The chain recombines TRBV5-4 with TRBJ2-5; D is possibly TRBD1 (6 bases). The germline V and J ends were trimmed by 0 bases and 4 bases, with 10 bases remaining between them. The germline V gene encodes CDR1 SGHNT and CDR2 YYREEE (reference sequence). This CDR3 is built from 14 residues. CDR3 bases: TGTGCCAGCAGCTTGGGGACAGTGGGAGAGACCCAGTACTTC. Amino acid sequence: CASSLGTVGETQYF.

The chain couples TRBV5-6 to TRBJ1-3; D remains ambiguous. CDR3 length: 16 amino acids. V gave up 0 bases and J gave up 0 bases, with 10 bases separating them. The germline gives CDR1 SGHDT, CDR2 YYEEEE. CDR3 sequence (DNA): TGTGCCAGCAGCTTGGTGTCCGCCAGCTCTGGAAACACCATATATTTT. Protein: CASSLVSASSGNTIYF.

V is TRBV15 and J is TRBJ2-5, with D hard to call. The CDR3 spans 15 residues. V lost 0 bases to trimming and J lost 4 bases, with 12 bases between them. The germline V gene has CDR1 LNHNV and CDR2 YYDKDF (reference sequence). The CDR3 spells CATSREISLGETQYF. The DNA for the CDR3 is TGTGCCACCAGCAGAGAGATCAGTTTGGGAGAGACCCAGTACTTC.

The genes are TRBV11-2 and TRBJ2-7, with D possibly being TRBD1 (6 bases). V was cut by 3 bases and J by 1 base, with 10 bases left in between. From germline, CDR1 is SGHAT and CDR2 FQNNGV. There are 14 residues in the CDR3. The CDR3 DNA reads TGTGCCAGCAGCTTCTGGGGGCCGTCCTACGAGCAGTACTTC. Its translation is CASSFWGPSYEQYF.

In DNA, the CDR3 is TGTGCCAGCACACTAGTCGGGGTGAGCACAGATACGCAGTATTTT. This codes for CASTLVGVSTDTQYF. V is TRBV7-2 and J is TRBJ2-3; D may be TRBD2 (5 bases). Germline CDR1 is SGHTA and CDR2 is FQGNSA. The CDR3 spans 15 residues. V was shortened by 7 bases and J by 0 bases, with 14 bases between the two germline ends.